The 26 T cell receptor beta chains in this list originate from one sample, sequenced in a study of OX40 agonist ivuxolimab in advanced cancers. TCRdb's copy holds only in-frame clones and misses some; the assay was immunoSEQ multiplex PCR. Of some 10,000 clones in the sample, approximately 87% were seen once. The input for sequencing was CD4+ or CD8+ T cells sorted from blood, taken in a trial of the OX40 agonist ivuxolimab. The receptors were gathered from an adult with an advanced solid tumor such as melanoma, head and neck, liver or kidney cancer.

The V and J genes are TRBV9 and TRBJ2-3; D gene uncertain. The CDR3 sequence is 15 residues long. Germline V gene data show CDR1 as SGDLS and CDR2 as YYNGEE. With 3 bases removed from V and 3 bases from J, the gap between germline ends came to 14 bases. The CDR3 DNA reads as TGTGCCAGCAGCGAGACTCCGGCGGAAACAGATACGCAGTATTTT. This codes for CASSETPAETDTQYF.

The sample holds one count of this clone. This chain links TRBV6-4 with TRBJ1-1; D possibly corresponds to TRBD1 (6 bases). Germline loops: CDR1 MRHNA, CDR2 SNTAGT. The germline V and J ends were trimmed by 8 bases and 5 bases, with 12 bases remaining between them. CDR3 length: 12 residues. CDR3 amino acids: CASVQGWTEAFF. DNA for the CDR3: TGTGCCAGCGTACAGGGTTGGACTGAAGCTTTCTTT.

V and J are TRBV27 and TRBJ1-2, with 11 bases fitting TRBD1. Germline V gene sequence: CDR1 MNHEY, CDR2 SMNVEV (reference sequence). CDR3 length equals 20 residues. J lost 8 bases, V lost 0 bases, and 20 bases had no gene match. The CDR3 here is CASSLSYDIGTGGYSGGYTF. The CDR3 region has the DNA TGTGCCAGCAGTTTATCGTATGACATTGGGACAGGGGGGTATTCGGGAGGCTACACCTTC.

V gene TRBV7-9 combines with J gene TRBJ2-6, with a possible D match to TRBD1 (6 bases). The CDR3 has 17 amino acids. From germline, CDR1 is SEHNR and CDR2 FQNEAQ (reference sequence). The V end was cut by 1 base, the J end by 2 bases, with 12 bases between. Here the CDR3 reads CASSLGAPGAGANVLTF. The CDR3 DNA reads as TGTGCCAGCAGCTTAGGGGCCCCAGGGGCTGGGGCCAACGTCCTGACTTTC. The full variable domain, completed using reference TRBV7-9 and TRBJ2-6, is DTGVSQNPRHKITKRGQNVTFRCDPISEHNRLYWYRQTLGQGPEFLTYFQNEAQLEKSRLLSDRFSAERPKGSFSTLEIQRTEQGDSAMYLCASSLGAPGAGANVLTFGAGSRLTVL.

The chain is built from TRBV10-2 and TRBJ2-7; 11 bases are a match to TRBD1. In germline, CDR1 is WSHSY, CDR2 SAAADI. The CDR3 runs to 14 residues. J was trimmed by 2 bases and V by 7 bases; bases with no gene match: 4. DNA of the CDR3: TGCGCCAGCACCGGGACAGGGGGGGCCTACGAGCAGTACTTC. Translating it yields CASTGTGGAYEQYF.

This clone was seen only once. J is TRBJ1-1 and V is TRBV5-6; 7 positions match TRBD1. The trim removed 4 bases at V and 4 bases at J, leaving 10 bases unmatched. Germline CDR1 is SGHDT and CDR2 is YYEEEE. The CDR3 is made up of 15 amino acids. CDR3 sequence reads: CASSKTGTAFTEAFF. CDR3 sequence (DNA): TGTGCCAGCAGCAAAACCGGGACAGCCTTCACTGAAGCTTTCTTT.

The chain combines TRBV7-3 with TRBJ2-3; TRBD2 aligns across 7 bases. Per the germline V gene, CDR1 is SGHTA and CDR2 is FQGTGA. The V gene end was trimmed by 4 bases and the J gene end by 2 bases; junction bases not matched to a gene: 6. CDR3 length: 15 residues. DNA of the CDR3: TGTGCCAGCAGCTCCTGGGGAGGGGCCACAGATACGCAGTATTTT. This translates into CASSSWGGATDTQYF.

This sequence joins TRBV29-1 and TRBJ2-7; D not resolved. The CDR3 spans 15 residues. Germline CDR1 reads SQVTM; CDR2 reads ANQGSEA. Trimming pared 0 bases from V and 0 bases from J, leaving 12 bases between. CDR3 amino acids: CSVEDWQESSYEQYF. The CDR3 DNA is TGCAGCGTTGAAGATTGGCAGGAGAGCTCCTACGAGCAGTACTTC.

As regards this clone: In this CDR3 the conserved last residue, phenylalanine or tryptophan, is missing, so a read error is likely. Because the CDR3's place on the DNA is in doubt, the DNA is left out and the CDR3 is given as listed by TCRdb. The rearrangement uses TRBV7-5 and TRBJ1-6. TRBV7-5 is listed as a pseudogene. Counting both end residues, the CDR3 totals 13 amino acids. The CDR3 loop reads CASSPTGKSPLHS.

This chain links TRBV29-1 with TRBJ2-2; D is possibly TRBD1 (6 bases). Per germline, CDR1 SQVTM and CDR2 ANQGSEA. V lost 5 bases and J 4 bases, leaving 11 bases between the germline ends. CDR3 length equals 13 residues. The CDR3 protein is CSVCSGVTGELFF. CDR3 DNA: TGCAGCGTTTGTTCAGGGGTCACCGGGGAGCTGTTTTTT.

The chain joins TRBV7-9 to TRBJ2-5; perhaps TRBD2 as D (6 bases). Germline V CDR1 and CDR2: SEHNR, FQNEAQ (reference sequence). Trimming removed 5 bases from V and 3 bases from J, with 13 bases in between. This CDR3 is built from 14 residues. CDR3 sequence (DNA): TGTGCCAGCAGCACCAGTTCGGGGGAAGAGACCCAGTACTTC. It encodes CASSTSSGEETQYF.

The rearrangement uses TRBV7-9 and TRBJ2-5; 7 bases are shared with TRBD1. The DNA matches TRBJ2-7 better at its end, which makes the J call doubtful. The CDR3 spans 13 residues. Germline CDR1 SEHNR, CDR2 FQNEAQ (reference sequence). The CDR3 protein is CASSPGTANEQYF. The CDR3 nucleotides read TGTGCCAGCAGCCCCGGGACAGCCAACGAGCAGTACTTC.

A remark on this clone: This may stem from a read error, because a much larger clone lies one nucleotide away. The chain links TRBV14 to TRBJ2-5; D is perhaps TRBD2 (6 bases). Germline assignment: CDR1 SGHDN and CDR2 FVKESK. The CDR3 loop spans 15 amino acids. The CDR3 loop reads CASSPEGYRQETRYF. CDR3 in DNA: TGTGCCAGCAGCCCGGAGGGGTATCGACAAGAGACCCGGTACTTC.

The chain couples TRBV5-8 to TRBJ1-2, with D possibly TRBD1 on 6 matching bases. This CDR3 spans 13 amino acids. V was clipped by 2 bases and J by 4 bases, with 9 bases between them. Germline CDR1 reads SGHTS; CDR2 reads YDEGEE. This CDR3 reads CASSLTGFYGYTF. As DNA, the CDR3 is TGTGCCAGCAGCTTAACAGGGTTCTATGGCTACACCTTC.

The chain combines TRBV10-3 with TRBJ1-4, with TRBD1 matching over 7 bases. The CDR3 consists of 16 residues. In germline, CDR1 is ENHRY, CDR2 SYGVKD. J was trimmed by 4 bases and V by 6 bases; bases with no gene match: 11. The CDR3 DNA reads TGTGCCATCAGCTCCGGGACAGCGACGTTTAATGAAAAACTGTTTTTT. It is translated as CAISSGTATFNEKLFF.

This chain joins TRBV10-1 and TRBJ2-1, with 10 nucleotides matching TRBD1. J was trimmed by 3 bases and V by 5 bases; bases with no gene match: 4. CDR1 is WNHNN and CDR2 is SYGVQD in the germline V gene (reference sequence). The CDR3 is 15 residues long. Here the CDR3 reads CASSPGTGVYNEQFF. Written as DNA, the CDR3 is TGCGCCAGCAGTCCCGGGACAGGGGTCTACAATGAGCAGTTCTTC.

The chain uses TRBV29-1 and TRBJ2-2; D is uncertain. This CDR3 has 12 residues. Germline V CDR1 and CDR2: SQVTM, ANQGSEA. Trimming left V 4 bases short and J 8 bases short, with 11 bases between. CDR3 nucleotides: TGCAGCGTTGGACCAGATGGTGGGGAGCTGTTTTTT. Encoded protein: CSVGPDGGELFF.

The CDR3: CASSLRGGDREQFF. The CDR3 nucleotides read TGTGCCAGCAGTTTAAGGGGGGGGGACAGGGAGCAGTTCTTC. The chain links TRBV27 to TRBJ2-1; possibly TRBD1 for D (8 bases). V gave up 2 bases and J gave up 10 bases, with 15 bases separating them. The CDR3 runs to 14 residues. Germline V lookup: CDR1 MNHEY, CDR2 SMNVEV (reference sequence).

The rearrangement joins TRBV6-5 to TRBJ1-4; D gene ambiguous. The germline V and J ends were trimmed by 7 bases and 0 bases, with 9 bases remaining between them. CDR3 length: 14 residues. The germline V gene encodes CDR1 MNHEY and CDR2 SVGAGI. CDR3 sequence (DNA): TGTGCCAGCACCACCGGAGCAACTAATGAAAAACTGTTTTTT. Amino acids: CASTTGATNEKLFF.

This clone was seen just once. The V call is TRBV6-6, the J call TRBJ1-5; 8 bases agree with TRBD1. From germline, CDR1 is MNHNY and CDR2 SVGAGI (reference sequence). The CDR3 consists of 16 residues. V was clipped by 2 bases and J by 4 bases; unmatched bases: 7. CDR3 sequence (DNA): TGTGCCAGCAGTTACACCCCGACAGGGGAGAATCAGCCCCAGCATTTT. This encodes CASSYTPTGENQPQHF.

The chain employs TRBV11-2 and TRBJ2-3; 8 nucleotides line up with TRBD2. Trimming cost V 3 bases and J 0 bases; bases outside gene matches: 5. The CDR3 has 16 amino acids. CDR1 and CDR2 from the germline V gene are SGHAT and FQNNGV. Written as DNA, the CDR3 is TGTGCCAGCAGCTTGCGTAGCGGGGAGAGCACAGATACGCAGTATTTT. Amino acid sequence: CASSLRSGESTDTQYF.

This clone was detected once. The DNA for the CDR3 is TGTGCCAGTGCCGGGACTAGCTACAATGAGCAGTTCTTC. Its translation is CASAGTSYNEQFF. The rearrangement joins TRBV19 to TRBJ2-1, with TRBD2 identical over 8 bases. V gave up 8 bases and J gave up 3 bases; unmatched junction bases: 3. The CDR3 totals 13 residues. CDR1 is LNHDA and CDR2 is SQIVND in the germline V gene (reference sequence).

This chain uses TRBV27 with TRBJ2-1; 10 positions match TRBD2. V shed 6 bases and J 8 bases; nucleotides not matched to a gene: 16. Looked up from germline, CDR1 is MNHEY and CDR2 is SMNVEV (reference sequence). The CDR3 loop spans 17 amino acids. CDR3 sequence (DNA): TGTGCCAGCAGCTTGGGCGGGGGGCTAGCGGGGGTGTATGAGCAGTTCTTC. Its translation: CASSLGGGLAGVYEQFF.

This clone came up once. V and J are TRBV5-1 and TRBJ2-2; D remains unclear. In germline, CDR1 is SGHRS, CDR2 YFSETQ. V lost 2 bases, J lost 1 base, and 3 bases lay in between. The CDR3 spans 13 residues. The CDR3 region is CASSFGNTGELFF. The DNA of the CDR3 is TGCGCCAGCAGCTTCGGGAACACCGGGGAGCTGTTTTTT.

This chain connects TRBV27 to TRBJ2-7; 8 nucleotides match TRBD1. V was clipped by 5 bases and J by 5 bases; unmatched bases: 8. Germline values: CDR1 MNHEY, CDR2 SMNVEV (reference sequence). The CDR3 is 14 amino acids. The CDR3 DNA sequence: TGTGCCAGCAGTATCACGACAGGGGTACACGAGCAGTACTTC. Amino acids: CASSITTGVHEQYF.

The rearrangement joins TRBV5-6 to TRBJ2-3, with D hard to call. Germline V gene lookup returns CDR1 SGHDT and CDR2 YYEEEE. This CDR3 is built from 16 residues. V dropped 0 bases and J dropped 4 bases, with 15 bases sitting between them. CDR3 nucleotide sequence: TGTGCCAGCAGCTTGGTTGCCGGCAGTCCATCAGATACGCAGTATTTT. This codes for CASSLVAGSPSDTQYF.